Listed below are T cell receptor beta chains from one sample, sequenced in a study of blood T cell repertoires in COVID-19. The repertoire was sequenced with immunoSEQ multiplex PCR; TCRdb's copy has only in-frame clones and lacks some. The sample includes 400,000 to 450,000 clones, approximately 90% of them seen just once. The source material was PBMCs or T cells enriched from blood (not recorded which). The source of these receptors is a man aged 25-45 years who had recovered from COVID-19. Each CDR3 is given with its conserved first and last residue. The order of the fields is clone size, V gene, J gene, D gene, CDR3 DNA, CDR3 protein. A D gene is named only where the DNA matches it firmly. The size entry is marked missing in some rows and otherwise reads once, few, many or a size class.

once,TRBV7-2,TRBJ2-2,NA,TGTGCCAGCAGCCTAGACAGAACCGGGGAGCTGTTTTTT,CASSLDRTGELFF
NA,TRBV2,TRBJ2-5,TRBD2,TGTGCCAGCATGCTAGCGGGGGGAGAGACCCAGTACTTC,CASMLAGGETQYF
NA,TRBV5-1,TRBJ1-6,NA,TGCGCCAGCAGCTTGGTTCCTTTTAAATTCGGTTCACCCCTCCACTTT,CASSLVPFKFGSPLHF
NA,TRBV28,TRBJ1-1,NA,TGTGCCAGCAGTTTACTAGAGTCGGAAGCTTTCTTT,CASSLLESEAFF
NA,TRBV2,TRBJ2-7,TRBD2,TGTGCCAGCAGTGGGGTAGCGGGAGTCTCCTACGAGCAGTACTTC,CASSGVAGVSYEQYF
NA,TRBV18,TRBJ1-2,NA,TGTGCCAGCTCACCATCTCTCGACAGAGTCTATGGCTACACCTTC,CASSPSLDRVYGYTF
NA,TRBV19,TRBJ2-7,TRBD1,TGTGCCAGTAGTCTCGGACAGGCGGCCTACGAGCAGTACTTC,CASSLGQAAYEQYF
NA,TRBV27,TRBJ2-7,NA,TGTGCCAGCAGTAACTCGCCTAGGAATTGGGAGCAGTACTTC,CASSNSPRNWEQYF
NA,TRBV2,TRBJ2-1,TRBD2,TGTGCCAGCAAAGCGGGACTAGCCCCTAATGAGCAGTTCTTC,CASKAGLAPNEQFF
NA,TRBV12-5,TRBJ1-1,NA,TGTGCTAGTGGTTTGGTAAAAAGAAGGGAGGCAGAGGGCCTTGGGGCTTTCTTT,CASGLVKRREAEGLGAFF
NA,TRBV27,TRBJ2-3,NA,TGTGCCAGCAGCCCGCGGGGGCCAGATACGCAGTATTTT,CASSPRGPDTQYF
once,TRBV28,TRBJ1-2,NA,TGTGCCAGCAAAAGACGGGAAAACTATGGCTACACCTTC,CASKRRENYGYTF
NA,TRBV3-1/TRBV3-2,TRBJ1-6,NA,TGTGCCAGCAGCCCTCAGGGGATAACCGGAAATTCACCCCTCCACTTT,CASSPQGITGNSPLHF
NA,TRBV20-1,TRBJ2-3,NA,TGCAGTGCTGGTGAGAGACTAGTCTACACAGATACGCAGTATTTT,CSAGERLVYTDTQYF
NA,TRBV28,TRBJ1-5,NA,TGTGCCAGCAGTGGGAGGGGATTAAATAATCAGCCCCAGCATTTT,CASSGRGLNNQPQHF
NA,TRBV30,TRBJ1-1,NA,TGTGCCTACTCGGACAGCTGGAGCACTGAAGCTTTCTTT,CAYSDSWSTEAFF
NA,TRBV27,TRBJ1-4,NA,TGTGCCAGCACCACACATAATGAAAAACTGTTTTTT,CASTTHNEKLFF
once,TRBV12-3/TRBV12-4,TRBJ2-3,NA,TGTGCCAGCAAGGGGGACGGCACAGATACGCAGTATTTT,CASKGDGTDTQYF
once,TRBV28,TRBJ1-3,NA,TGTGCCAGCAGCCCAGCCGGGTTCCTAGCAAACTCTGGAAACACCATATATTTT,CASSPAGFLANSGNTIYF
once,TRBV6-4,TRBJ2-2,TRBD2,TGTGCCAGCAGCTTATCTACTAGCGGGAGGGCCAGCACCGGGGAGCTGTTTTTT,CASSLSTSGRASTGELFF
NA,TRBV6-4,TRBJ2-1,TRBD2,TGTGCCAGCAGTGAGCAGCAGGGTCTAGCGGGAAACAATGAGCAGTTCTTC,CASSEQQGLAGNNEQFF
NA,TRBV5-1,TRBJ1-1,NA,TGCGCCAGCAGCTTGGCCTATCGGGGGGCGAACACTGAAGCTTTCTTT,CASSLAYRGANTEAFF
NA,TRBV12-3/TRBV12-4,TRBJ1-3,NA,TGTGCCAACCGGGGGACTCCACGAAACACCATATATTTT,CANRGTPRNTIYF
NA,TRBV28,TRBJ2-1,NA,TGTGCCAGCCGTAAAGGAGTCCGTGAGCAGTTCTTC,CASRKGVREQFF
NA,TRBV2,TRBJ1-5,NA,TGTGCCAGCAGTGATATGGGGGGGCAGCCCCAGCATTTT,CASSDMGGQPQHF
NA,TRBV12-1,TRBJ2-7,NA,TGTGCCAGCAGCTCTCGACTAGCCCGCTACGAGCAGTACTTC,CASSSRLARYEQYF
NA,TRBV5-5,TRBJ2-5,TRBD1,TGTGCCAGCAGCTTAGCTCCCGGGACAGTTAAAGAGACCCAGTACTTC,CASSLAPGTVKETQYF
NA,TRBV29-1,TRBJ2-2,NA,TGCAGCGTGAAGAATCCGAGCACCGGGGAGCTGTTTTTT,CSVKNPSTGELFF
NA,TRBV6-5,TRBJ2-5,NA,TGTGCCAGCACCCCCGGGGCGGGACGGGAGACCCAGTACTTC,CASTPGAGRETQYF
NA,TRBV6-5,TRBJ2-2,NA,TGTGCCAGCAGCGCGACAGCCGGGGAGCTGTTTTTT,CASSATAGELFF
NA,TRBV5-5,TRBJ2-5,TRBD2,TGTGCCAGCAGCCCGACTAGCGGGAGTCTGGAGACCCAGTACTTC,CASSPTSGSLETQYF
NA,TRBV5-1,TRBJ1-1,TRBD1,TGCGCCAGCAGCCTTCCGGGACAGGGTGGGGAGGCTTTCTTT,CASSLPGQGGEAFF
NA,TRBV2,TRBJ1-1,TRBD1,TGTGCCAGCCTGGGACAGCTGAACACTGAAGCTTTCTTT,CASLGQLNTEAFF
NA,TRBV5-1,TRBJ1-2,NA,TGCGCCAGCAGCTTGGTGGACAGCTATGGCTACACCTTC,CASSLVDSYGYTF
NA,TRBV12-3/TRBV12-4,TRBJ2-1,TRBD2,TGTGCCAGCAGTTTGAGGACTAGCGGTGAGCAGTTCTTC,CASSLRTSGEQFF
NA,TRBV5-1,TRBJ2-1,TRBD2,TGCGCCAGCAGCTTGAGACTAGCGAAAACCTACAATGAGCAGTTCTTC,CASSLRLAKTYNEQFF
NA,TRBV3-1/TRBV3-2,TRBJ1-3,NA,TGTGCCAGCAGCAGGAGCTCCTCTGGAAACACCATATATTTT,CASSRSSSGNTIYF
NA,TRBV27,TRBJ2-7,NA,TGTGCCACCGGCGCGGGATACGAGCAGTACTTC,CATGAGYEQYF
NA,TRBV27,TRBJ2-1,NA,TGTGCCAGCAGTCCTCGGGAGCTCCTTCGGGGTAATGAGCAGTTCTTC,CASSPRELLRGNEQFF
NA,TRBV30,TRBJ2-3,NA,TGTGCCTGGAGTTCGAGCGGTAATACGCAGTATTTT,CAWSSSGNTQYF
NA,TRBV9,TRBJ2-3,TRBD2,TGTGCCAGCAGCGTAGCTCGGCTAGCGGACACAGATACGCAGTATTTT,CASSVARLADTDTQYF
few,TRBV18,TRBJ2-2,NA,TGTGCCAGCTCACTAGACATATCCAACACCGGGGAGCTGTTTTTT,CASSLDISNTGELFF
NA,TRBV19,TRBJ2-2,TRBD2,TGTGCCAGTACCCAGGGAGGGTTCGGGGAGCTGTTTTTT,CASTQGGFGELFF
once,TRBV28,TRBJ2-7,TRBD1,TGTGCCAGCAGTTCACCCTATCCGGGACAGGGGACCTTCGGGCAGTACTTC,CASSSPYPGQGTFGQYF
NA,TRBV7-2,TRBJ1-5,TRBD1,TGTGCCAGCAGCTTAGCCGGGACAGGTCTTCAGCCCCAGCATTTT,CASSLAGTGLQPQHF
NA,TRBV24-1,TRBJ1-5,TRBD1,TGTGCCACCACCGGACAGGGTCATCAGCCCCAGCATTTT,CATTGQGHQPQHF
NA,TRBV15,TRBJ1-5,TRBD1,TGTGCCACCAGCAATGAACAGGGGGGGAACGATCAGCCCCAGCATTTT,CATSNEQGGNDQPQHF
NA,TRBV7-8,TRBJ2-7,TRBD1,TGTGCCAGCAGCTTGGCCGGGACAGGGGTTCCCTACGAGCAGTACTTC,CASSLAGTGVPYEQYF
few,TRBV5-6,TRBJ2-3,NA,TGTGCCAGCAGCTTGACCCAGGCTGGCACAGATACGCAGTATTTT,CASSLTQAGTDTQYF
NA,TRBV19,TRBJ2-7,NA,TGTGCCAGTAGCAGAACCAGGGACTACGAGCAGTACTTC,CASSRTRDYEQYF
NA,TRBV12-5,TRBJ2-7,TRBD1,TGTGCTAGTGGTACAATGTTCCGGGACAGGGCCAACGAGCAGTACTTC,CASGTMFRDRANEQYF
NA,TRBV15,TRBJ1-5,TRBD1,TGTGCCACCAGCAGAGAGCAGACAGGGAACAATCAGCCCCAGCATTTT,CATSREQTGNNQPQHF
NA,TRBV28,TRBJ1-6,NA,TGTGCCAGCATACCAAATAGAGGAACGAACTATAATTCACCCCTCCACTTT,CASIPNRGTNYNSPLHF
once,TRBV28,TRBJ2-5,NA,TGTGCCAGCAGTTTTGTCAGGGGATCTGGGGAGACCCAGTACTTC,CASSFVRGSGETQYF